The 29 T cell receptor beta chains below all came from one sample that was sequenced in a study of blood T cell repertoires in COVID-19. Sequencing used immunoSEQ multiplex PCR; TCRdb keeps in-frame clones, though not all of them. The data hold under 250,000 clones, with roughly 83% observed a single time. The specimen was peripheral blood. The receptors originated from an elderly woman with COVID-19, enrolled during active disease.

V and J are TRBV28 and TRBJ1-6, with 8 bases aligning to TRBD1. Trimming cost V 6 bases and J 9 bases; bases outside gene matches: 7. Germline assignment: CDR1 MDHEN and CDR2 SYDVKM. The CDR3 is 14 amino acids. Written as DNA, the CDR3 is TGTGCCAGCAGGGGGGGACAGGAGAGTTCACCCCTCCACTTT. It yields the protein CASRGGQESSPLHF. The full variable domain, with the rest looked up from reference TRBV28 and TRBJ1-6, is DVKVTQSSRYLVKRTGEKVFLECVQDMDHENMFWYRQDPGLGLRLIYFSYDVKMKEKGDIPEGYSVSREKKERFSLILESASTNQTSMYLCASRGGQESSPLHFGNGTRLTVT.

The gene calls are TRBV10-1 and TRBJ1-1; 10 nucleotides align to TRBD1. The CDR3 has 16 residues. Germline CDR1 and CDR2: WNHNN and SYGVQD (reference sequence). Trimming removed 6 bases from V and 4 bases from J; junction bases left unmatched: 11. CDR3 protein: CASSPGTGAFGTEAFF. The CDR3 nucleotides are TGCGCCAGCAGCCCCGGGACAGGGGCCTTTGGCACTGAAGCTTTCTTT.

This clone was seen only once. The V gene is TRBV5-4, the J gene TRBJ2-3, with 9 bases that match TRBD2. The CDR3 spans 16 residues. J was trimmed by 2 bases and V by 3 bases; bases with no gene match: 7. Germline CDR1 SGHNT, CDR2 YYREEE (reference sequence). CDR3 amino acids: CASSWGGGASTDTQYF. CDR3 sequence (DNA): TGTGCCAGCAGCTGGGGCGGGGGGGCTTCCACAGATACGCAGTATTTT.

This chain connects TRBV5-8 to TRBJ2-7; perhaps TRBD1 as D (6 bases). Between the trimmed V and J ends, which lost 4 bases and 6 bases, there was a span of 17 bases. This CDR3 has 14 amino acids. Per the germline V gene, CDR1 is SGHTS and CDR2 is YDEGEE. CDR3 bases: TGTGCCAGCAGCACAGGGTTTGCCCTGTTCGAGCAGTACTTC. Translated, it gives CASSTGFALFEQYF.

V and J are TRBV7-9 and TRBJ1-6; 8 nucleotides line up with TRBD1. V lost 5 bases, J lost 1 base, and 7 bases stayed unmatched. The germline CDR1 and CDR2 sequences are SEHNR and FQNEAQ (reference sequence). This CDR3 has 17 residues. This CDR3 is CASSLDRGWSYNSPLHF. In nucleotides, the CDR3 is TGTGCCAGCAGCCTCGACAGGGGTTGGTCCTATAATTCACCCCTCCACTTT. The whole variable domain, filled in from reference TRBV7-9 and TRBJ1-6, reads DTGVSQNPRHKITKRGQNVTFRCDPISEHNRLYWYRQTLGQGPEFLTYFQNEAQLEKSRLLSDRFSAERPKGSFSTLEIQRTEQGDSAMYLCASSLDRGWSYNSPLHFGNGTRLTVT.

CDR3 DNA sequence: TGCGCCAGCAGCCCGAGGACTAGCGGGGGCGGAAACATTCAGTACTTC. Protein sequence: CASSPRTSGGGNIQYF. The chain has TRBV5-1 and TRBJ2-4; TRBD2 agrees at 13 bases. Losses at the gene ends were 4 bases for V and 6 bases for J; bases not matched to a gene: 7. In germline, CDR1 is SGHRS, CDR2 YFSETQ. The CDR3 spans 16 residues.

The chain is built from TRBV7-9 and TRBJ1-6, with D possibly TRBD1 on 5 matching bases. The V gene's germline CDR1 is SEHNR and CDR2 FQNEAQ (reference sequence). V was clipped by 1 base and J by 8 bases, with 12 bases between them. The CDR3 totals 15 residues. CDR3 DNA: TGTGCCAGCAGCTTAGATAGGGGCTGGGATTCACCCCTCCACTTT. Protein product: CASSLDRGWDSPLHF.

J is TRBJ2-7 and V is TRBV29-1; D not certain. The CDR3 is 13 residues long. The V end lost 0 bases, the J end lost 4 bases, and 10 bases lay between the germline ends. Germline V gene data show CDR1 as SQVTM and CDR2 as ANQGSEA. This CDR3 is CSVEDWQTYEQYF. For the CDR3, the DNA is TGCAGCGTTGAAGACTGGCAAACGTACGAGCAGTACTTC.

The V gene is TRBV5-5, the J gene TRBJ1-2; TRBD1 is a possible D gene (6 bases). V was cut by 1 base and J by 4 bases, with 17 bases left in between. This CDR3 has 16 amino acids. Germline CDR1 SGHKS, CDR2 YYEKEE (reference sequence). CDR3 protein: CASSLSLTGLSYGYTF. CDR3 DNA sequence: TGTGCCAGCAGCTTGTCATTAACAGGGTTAAGCTATGGCTACACCTTC.

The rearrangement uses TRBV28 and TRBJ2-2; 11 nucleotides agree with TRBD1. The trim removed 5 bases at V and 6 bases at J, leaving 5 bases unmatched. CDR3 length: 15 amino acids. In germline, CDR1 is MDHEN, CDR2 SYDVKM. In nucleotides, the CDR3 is TGTGCCAGCAGTGGCCCGGGACAGGGGGCCGGGGAGCTGTTTTTT. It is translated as CASSGPGQGAGELFF. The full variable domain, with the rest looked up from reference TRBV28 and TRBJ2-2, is DVKVTQSSRYLVKRTGEKVFLECVQDMDHENMFWYRQDPGLGLRLIYFSYDVKMKEKGDIPEGYSVSREKKERFSLILESASTNQTSMYLCASSGPGQGAGELFFGEGSRLTVL.

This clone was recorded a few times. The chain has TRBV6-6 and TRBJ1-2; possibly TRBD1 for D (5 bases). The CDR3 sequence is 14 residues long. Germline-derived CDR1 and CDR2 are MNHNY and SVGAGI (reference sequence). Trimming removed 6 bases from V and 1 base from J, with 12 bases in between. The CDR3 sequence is CASSPPGGNYGYTF. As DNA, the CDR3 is TGTGCCAGCAGCCCTCCGGGGGGTAACTATGGCTACACCTTC.

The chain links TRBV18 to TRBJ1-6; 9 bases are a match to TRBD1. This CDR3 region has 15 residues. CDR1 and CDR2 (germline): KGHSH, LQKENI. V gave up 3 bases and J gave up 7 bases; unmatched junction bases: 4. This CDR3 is CASSPGQGQNSPLHF. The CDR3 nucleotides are TGTGCCAGCTCACCCGGACAGGGGCAGAATTCACCCCTCCACTTT.

CDR3 in DNA: TGTGCCAGCAGTTACGCGGGGGCGAACACTGAAGCTTTCTTT. Its protein product is CASSYAGANTEAFF. The chain is built from TRBV6-5 and TRBJ1-1; a possible D gene is TRBD1 (6 bases). Germline V gene sequence: CDR1 MNHEY, CDR2 SVGAGI. The CDR3 sequence is 14 residues long. V lost 2 bases to trimming and J lost 1 base, with 8 bases between them.

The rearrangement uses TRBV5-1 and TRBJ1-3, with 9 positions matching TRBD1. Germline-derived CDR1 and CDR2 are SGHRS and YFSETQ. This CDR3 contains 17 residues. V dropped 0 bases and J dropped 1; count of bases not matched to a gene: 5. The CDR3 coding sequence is TGCGCCAGCAGCTTGGGGACAGGGGAAATTTCTGGAAACACCATATATTTT. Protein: CASSLGTGEISGNTIYF. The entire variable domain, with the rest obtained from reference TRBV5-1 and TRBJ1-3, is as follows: KAGVTQTPRYLIKTRGQQVTLSCSPISGHRSVSWYQQTPGQGLQFLFEYFSETQRNKGNFPGRFSGRQFSNSRSEMNVSTLELGDSALYLCASSLGTGEISGNTIYFGEGSWLTVV.

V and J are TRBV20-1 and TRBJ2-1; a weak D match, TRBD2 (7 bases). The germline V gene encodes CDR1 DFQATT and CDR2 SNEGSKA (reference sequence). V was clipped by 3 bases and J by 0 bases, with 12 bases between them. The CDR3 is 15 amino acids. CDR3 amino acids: CSASTGGLSYNEQFF. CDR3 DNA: TGCAGTGCTAGTACCGGGGGGCTCTCCTACAATGAGCAGTTCTTC.

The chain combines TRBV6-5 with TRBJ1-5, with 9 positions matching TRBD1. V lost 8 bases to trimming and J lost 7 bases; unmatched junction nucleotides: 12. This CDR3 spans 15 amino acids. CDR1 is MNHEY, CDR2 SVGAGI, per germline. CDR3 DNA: TGTGCCAGCGCCGACACAGGGGGCCCGGGGCAGCCCCAGCATTTT. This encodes CASADTGGPGQPQHF.

Written as DNA, the CDR3 is TGTGCCAACAAACCTCAGGGTGGTGGAAACACCATATATTTT. Translation: CANKPQGGGNTIYF. V usage is TRBV14 and J usage is TRBJ1-3, with a tentative D call TRBD1 (5 bases). The germline gives CDR1 SGHDN, CDR2 FVKESK. V gave up 10 bases and J gave up 3 bases, with 16 bases separating them. This CDR3 is built from 14 residues.

In DNA form, the CDR3 reads TGTGCCAGCAGTGCGCTTGGGGACAGGGTAGGAGACAATGAGCAGTTCTTC. Its protein is CASSALGDRVGDNEQFF. This chain connects TRBV6-1 to TRBJ2-1; 9 nucleotides match TRBD1. The CDR3 sequence is 17 residues long. Trimming at V came to 4 bases and at J to 5 bases, leaving 12 bases not matched to a gene. Germline loops: CDR1 MNHNS, CDR2 SASEGT.

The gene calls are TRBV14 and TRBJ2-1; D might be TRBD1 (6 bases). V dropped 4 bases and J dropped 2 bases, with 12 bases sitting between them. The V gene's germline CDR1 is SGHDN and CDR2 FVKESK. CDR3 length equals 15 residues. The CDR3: CASSPGDLPYNEQFF. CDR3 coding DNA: TGTGCCAGCAGCCCAGGGGACCTCCCCTACAATGAGCAGTTCTTC.

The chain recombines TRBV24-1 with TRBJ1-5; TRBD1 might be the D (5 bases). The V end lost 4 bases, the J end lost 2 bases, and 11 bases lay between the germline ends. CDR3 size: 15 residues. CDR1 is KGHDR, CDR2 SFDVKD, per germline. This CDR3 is CATSDQGQGNQPQHF. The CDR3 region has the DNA TGTGCCACCAGTGACCAGGGTCAGGGCAATCAGCCCCAGCATTTT.

CDR3 DNA: TGTGCCAGCAGTGTGACCAGGGGGGACACTGAAGCTTTCTTT. Encoded protein: CASSVTRGDTEAFF. V gene TRBV2 combines with J gene TRBJ1-1; 7 bases fit TRBD1. Germline V gene lookup returns CDR1 SNHLY and CDR2 FYNNEI. The ends lost 4 bases at V and 3 bases at J; junction bases unmatched: 5. This CDR3 contains 14 residues.

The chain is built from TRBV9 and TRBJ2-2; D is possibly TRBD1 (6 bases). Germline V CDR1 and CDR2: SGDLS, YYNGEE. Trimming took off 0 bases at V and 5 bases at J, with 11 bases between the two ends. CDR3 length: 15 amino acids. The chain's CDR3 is CASSVAQGSTGELFF. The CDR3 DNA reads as TGTGCCAGCAGCGTAGCGCAGGGGTCGACCGGGGAGCTGTTTTTT. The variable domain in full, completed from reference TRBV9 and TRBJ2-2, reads DSGVTQTPKHLITATGQRVTLRCSPRSGDLSVYWYQQSLDQGLQFLIQYYNGEERAKGNILERFSAQQFPDLHSELNLSSLELGDSALYFCASSVAQGSTGELFFGEGSRLTVL.

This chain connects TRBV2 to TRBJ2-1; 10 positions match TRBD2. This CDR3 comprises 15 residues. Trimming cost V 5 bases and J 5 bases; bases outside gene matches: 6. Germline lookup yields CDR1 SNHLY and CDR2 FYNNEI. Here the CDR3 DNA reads TGTGCCAGCAGTTCACTAGCGGGGCCTGACAATGAGCAGTTCTTC. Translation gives CASSSLAGPDNEQFF.

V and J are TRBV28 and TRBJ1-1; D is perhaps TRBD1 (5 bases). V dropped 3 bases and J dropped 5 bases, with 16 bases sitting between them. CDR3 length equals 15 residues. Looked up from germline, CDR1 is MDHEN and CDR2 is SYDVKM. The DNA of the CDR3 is TGTGCCAGCAGTTTTATGGGGGGGTCGCGAACTGAAGCTTTCTTT. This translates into CASSFMGGSRTEAFF.

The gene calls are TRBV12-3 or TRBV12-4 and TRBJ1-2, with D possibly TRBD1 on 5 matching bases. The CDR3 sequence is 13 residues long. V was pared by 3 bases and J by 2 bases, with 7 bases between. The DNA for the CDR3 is TGTGCCAGCAGTTTTGACAGCAACTATGGCTACACCTTC. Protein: CASSFDSNYGYTF.

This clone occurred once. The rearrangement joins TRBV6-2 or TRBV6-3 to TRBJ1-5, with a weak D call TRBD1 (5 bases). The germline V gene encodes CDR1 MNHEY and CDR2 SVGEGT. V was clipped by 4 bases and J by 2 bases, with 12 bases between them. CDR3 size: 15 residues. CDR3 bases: TGTGCCAGCAGTTCCCAGGGATTGGGCAATCAGCCCCAGCATTTT. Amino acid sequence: CASSSQGLGNQPQHF.

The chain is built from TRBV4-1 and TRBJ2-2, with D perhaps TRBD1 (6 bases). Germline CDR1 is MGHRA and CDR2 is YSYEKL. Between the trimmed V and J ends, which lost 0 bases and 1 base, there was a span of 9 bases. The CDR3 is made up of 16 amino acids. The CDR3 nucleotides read TGCGCCAGCAGCCAAGAAGCGACAGGGAACACCGGGGAGCTGTTTTTT. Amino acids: CASSQEATGNTGELFF.

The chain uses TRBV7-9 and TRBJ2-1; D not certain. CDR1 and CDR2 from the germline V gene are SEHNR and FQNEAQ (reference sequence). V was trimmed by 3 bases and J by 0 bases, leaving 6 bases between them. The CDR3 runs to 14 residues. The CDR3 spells CASSLATSYNEQFF. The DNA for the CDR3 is TGTGCCAGCAGCTTGGCCACCTCCTACAATGAGCAGTTCTTC.

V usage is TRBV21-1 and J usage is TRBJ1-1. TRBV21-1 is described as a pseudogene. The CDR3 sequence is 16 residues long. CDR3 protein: CAREFRTPNQGTEAFF. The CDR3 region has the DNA TGTGCCCGGGAGTTCCGGACCCCAAACCAAGGGACTGAAGCTTTCTTT.